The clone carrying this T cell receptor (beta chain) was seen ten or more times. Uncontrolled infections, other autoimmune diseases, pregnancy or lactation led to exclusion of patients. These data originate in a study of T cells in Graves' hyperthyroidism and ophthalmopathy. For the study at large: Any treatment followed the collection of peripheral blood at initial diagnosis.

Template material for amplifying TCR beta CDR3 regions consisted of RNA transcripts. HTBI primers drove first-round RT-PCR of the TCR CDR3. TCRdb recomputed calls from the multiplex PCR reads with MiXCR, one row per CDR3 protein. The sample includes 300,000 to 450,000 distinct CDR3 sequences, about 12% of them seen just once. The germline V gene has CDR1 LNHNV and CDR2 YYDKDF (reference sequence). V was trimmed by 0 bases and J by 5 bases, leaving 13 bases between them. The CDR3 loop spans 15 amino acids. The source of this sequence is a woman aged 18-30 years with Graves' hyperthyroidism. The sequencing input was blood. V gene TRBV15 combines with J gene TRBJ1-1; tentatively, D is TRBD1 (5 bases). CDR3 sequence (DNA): TGTGCCACCAGCAGAGACGGGGGGTGGAGGACTGAAGCTTTCTTT. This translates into CATSRDGGWRTEAFF.